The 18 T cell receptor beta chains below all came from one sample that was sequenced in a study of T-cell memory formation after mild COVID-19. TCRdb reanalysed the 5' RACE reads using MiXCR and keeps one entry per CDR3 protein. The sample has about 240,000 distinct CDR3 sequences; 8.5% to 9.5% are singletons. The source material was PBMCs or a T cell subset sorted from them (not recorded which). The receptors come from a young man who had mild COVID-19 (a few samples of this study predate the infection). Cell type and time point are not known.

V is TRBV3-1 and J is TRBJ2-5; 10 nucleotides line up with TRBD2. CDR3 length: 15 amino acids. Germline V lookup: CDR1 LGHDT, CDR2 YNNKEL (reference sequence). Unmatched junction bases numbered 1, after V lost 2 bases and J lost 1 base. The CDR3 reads CASSQLAGAQETQYF. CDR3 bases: TGTGCCAGCAGCCAACTAGCGGGGGCCCAAGAGACCCAGTACTTC.

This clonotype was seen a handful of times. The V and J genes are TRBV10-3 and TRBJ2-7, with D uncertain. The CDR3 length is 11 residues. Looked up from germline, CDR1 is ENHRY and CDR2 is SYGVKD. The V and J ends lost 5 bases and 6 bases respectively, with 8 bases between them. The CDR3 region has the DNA TGTGCCATCAGTTACTCTGGCGAGCAGTACTTC. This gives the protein CAISYSGEQYF.

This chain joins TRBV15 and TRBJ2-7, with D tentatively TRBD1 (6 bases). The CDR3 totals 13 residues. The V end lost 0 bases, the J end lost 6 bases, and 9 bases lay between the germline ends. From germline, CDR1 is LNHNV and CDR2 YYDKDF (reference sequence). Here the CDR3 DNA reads TGTGCCACCAGCAGAGACAGGGGATTCGAGCAGTACGTC. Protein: CATSRDRGFEQYV.

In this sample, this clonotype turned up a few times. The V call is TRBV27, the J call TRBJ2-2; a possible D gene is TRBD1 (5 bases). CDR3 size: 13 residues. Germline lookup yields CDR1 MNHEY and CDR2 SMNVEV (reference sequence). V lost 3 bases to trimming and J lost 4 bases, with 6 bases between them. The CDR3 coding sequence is TGTGCCAGCAGTTTTACAGGCACCGGGGAGCTGTTTTTT. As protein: CASSFTGTGELFF.

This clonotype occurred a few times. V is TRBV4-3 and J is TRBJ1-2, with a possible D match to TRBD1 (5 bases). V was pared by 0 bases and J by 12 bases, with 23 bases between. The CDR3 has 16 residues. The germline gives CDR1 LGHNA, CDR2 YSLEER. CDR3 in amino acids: CASSQDLPAGARAHTF. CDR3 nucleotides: TGCGCCAGCAGCCAAGATCTCCCAGCCGGGGCCAGGGCCCACACCTTC.

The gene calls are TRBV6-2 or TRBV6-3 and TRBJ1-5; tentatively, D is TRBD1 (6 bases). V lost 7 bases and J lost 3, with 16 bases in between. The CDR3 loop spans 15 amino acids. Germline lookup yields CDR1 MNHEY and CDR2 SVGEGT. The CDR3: CASTDPRGYNQPQHF. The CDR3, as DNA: TGTGCCAGCACTGACCCCAGGGGATACAATCAGCCCCAGCATTTT.

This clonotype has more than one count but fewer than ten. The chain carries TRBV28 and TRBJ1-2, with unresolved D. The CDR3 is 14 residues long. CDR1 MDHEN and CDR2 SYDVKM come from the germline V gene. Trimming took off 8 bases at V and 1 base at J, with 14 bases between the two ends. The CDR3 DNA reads TGTGCCAGCGGAGGACCGGGGAATAACTATGGCTACACCTTC. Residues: CASGGPGNNYGYTF.

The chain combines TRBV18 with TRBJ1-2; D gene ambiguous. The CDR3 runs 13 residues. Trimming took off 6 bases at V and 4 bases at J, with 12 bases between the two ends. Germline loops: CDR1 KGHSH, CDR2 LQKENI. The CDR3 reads CASSMRDSYGYTF. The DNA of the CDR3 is TGTGCCAGCTCGATGAGGGATAGCTATGGCTACACCTTC.

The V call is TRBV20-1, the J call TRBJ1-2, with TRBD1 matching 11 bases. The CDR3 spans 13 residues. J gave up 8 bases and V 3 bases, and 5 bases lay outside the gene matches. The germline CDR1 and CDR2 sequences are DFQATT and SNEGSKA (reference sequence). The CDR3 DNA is TGCAGTGCTAGGGACAGGGGGCCCTGGGGCTACACCTTC. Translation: CSARDRGPWGYTF.

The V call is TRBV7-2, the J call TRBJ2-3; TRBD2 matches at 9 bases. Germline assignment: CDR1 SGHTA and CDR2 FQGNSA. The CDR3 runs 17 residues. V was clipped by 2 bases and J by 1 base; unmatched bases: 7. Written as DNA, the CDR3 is TGTGCCAGCAGCTTATCCCCAGCGGGGGGCGGCACAGATACGCAGTATTTT. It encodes CASSLSPAGGGTDTQYF.

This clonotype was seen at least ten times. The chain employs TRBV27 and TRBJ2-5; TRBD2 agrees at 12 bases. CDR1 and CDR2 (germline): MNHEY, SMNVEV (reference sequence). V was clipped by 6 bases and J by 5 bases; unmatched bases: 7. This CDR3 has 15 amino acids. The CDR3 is CASSATSGGMETQYF. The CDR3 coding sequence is TGTGCCAGCAGCGCAACTAGCGGGGGGATGGAGACCCAGTACTTC.

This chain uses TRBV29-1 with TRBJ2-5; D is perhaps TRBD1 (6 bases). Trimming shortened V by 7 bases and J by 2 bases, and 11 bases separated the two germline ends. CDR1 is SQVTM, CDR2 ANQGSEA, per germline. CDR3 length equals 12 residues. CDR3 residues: CSGRTEQETQYF. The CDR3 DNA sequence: TGCAGCGGCCGGACAGAGCAAGAGACCCAGTACTTC.

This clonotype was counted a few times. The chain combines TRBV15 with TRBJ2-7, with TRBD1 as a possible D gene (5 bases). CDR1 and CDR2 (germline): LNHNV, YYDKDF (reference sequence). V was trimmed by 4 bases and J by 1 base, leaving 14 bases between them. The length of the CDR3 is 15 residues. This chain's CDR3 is CATSTEQAPSYEQYF. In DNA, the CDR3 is TGTGCCACCAGCACCGAACAGGCGCCGTCCTACGAGCAGTACTTC.

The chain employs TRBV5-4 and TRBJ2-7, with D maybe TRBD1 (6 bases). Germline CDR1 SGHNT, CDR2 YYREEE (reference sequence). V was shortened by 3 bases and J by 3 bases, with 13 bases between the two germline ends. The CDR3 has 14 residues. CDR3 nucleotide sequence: TGTGCCAGCAGCTCTGACAGGCGTTTCTACGAGCAGTACTTC. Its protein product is CASSSDRRFYEQYF. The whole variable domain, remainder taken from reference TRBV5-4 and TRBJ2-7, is ETGVTQSPTHLIKTRGQQVTLRCSSQSGHNTVSWYQQALGQGPQFIFQYYREEENGRGNFPPRFSGLQFPNYSSELNVNALELDDSALYLCASSSDRRFYEQYFGPGTRLTVT.

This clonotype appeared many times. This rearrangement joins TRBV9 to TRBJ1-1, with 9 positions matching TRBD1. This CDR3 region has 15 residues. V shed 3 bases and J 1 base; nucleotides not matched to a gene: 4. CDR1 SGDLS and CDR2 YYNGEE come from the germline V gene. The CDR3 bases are TGTGCCAGCAGCGCACCGGGACAGGGGAACACTGAAGCTTTCTTT. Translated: CASSAPGQGNTEAFF.

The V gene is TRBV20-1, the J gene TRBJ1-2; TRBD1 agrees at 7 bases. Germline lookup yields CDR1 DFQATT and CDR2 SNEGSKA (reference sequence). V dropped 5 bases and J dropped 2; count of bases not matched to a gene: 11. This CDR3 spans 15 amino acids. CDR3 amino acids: CSAFPSGQSNYGYTF. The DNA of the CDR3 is TGCAGTGCTTTCCCTTCGGGACAGTCAAACTATGGCTACACCTTC.

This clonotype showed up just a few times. CDR3 DNA: TGTGCCCGCCAGGGCCAGTGGGGCCCAGATACGCAGTATTTT. It encodes CARQGQWGPDTQYF. This rearrangement joins TRBV12-3 or TRBV12-4 to TRBJ2-3; the D gene is possibly TRBD1 (5 bases). V shed 11 bases and J shed 4 bases, with 19 bases lying between them. The CDR3 consists of 14 residues.

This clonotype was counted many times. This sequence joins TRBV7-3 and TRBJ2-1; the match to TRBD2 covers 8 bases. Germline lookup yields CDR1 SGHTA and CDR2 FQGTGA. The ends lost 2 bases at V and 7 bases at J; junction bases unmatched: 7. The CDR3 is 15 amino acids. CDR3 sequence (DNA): TGTGCCAGCAGCTTATACGGGGGGGCAGGGAATGAGCAGTTCTTC. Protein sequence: CASSLYGGAGNEQFF.